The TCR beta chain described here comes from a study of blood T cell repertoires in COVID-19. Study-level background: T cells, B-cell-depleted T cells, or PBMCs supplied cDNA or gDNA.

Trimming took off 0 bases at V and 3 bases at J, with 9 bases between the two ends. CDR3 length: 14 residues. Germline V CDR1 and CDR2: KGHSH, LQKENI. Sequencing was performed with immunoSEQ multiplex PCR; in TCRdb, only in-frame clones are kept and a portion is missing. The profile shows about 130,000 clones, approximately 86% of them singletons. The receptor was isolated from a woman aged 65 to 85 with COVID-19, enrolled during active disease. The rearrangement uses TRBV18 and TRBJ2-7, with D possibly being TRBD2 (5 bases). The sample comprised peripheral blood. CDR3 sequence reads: CASSPPVGGYEQYF. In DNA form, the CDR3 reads TGTGCCAGCTCACCACCCGTCGGAGGCTACGAGCAGTACTTC.